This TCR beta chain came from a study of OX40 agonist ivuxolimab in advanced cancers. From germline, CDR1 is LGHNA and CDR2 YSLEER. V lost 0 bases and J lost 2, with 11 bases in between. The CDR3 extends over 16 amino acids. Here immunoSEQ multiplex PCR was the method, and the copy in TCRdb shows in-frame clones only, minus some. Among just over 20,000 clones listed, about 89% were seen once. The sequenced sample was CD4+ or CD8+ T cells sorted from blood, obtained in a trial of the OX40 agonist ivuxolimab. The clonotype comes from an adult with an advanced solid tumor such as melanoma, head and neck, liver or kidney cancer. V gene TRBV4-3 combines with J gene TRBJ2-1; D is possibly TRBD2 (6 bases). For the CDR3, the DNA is TGCGCCAGCAGCCAAGATCGGGGGATTCCCTACAATGAGCAGTTCTTC. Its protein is CASSQDRGIPYNEQFF.